This T cell receptor beta chain was sequenced in a study of blood T cells in healthy people across ages. A second PCR of roughly 7 to 11 cycles used a sample-barcoded 5' primer and a J-beta primer mix. Template switching added a 12-random-nucleotide identifier to every cDNA molecule. TCRdb re-analysed the 5' RACE reads in MiXCR, keeping a single row per CDR3 protein. The sample gives about a million distinct CDR3 sequences, more than 30% of which show up once; about an eighth is in the top ten. This clonotype was observed a handful of times. The CDR3 is 12 amino acids. V was trimmed by 3 bases and J by 11 bases, leaving 12 bases between them.

V and J are TRBV12-3 or TRBV12-4 and TRBJ2-3; D gene unclear. The sequence derives from a young man in good health. The material sequenced was blood. The CDR3 region has the DNA TGTGCCAGCAGTTTGGGTTTGACGGAGCAGTATTTT. Its protein is CASSLGLTEQYF.